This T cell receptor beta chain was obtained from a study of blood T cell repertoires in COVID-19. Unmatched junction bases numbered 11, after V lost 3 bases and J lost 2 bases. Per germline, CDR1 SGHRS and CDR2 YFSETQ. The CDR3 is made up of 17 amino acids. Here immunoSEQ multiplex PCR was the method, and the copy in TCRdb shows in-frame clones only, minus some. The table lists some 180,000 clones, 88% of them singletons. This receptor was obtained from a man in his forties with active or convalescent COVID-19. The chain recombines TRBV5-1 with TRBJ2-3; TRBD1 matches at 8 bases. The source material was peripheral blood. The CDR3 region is CASSYLQGAGNTDTQYF. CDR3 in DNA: TGCGCCAGCAGCTACCTCCAGGGGGCAGGTAACACAGATACGCAGTATTTT.